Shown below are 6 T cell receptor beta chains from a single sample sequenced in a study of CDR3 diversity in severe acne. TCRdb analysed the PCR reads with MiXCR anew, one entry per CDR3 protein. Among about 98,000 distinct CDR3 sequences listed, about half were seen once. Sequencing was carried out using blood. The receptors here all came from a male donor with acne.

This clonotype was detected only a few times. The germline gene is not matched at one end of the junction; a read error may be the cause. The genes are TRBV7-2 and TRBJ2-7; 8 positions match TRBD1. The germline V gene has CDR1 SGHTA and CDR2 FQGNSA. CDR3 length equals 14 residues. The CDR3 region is CISKAGQGTGEQYF. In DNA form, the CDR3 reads TGTATCAGCAAGGCCGGACAGGGCACGGGCGAGCAGTACTTC.

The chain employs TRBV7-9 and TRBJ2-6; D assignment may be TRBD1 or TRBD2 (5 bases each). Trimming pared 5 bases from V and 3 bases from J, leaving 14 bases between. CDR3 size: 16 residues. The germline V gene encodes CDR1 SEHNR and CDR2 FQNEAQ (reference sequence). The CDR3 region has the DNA TGTGCCAGCAGCCTATCAGGGAGTGGTGGGGCCAACGTCCTGACTTTC. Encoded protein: CASSLSGSGGANVLTF.

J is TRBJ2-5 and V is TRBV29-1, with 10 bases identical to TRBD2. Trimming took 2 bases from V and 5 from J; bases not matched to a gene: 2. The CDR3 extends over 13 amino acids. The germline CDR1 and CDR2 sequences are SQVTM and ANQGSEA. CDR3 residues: CSVETSGTETQYF. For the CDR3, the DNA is TGCAGCGTTGAAACTAGCGGGACTGAGACCCAGTACTTC.

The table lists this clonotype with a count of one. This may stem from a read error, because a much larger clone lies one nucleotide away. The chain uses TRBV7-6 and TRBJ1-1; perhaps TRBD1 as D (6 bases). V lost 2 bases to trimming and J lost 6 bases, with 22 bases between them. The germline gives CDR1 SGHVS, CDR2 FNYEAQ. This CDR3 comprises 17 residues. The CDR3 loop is CASSLYGPGALSSEAFF. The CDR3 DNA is TGTGCCAGCAGCTTATATGGGCCAGGGGCACTATCATCTGAAGCTTTCTTT.

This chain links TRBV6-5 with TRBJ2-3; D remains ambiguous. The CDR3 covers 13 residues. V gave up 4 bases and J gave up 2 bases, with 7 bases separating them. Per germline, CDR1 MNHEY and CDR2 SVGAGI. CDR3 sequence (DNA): TGTGCCAGCAGTTCTATTCCCACAGATACGCAGTATTTT. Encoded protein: CASSSIPTDTQYF.

The CDR3, as DNA: TGTGCCAGCAGCGTAGGGACAAGCTACACCTTC. The encoded protein is CASSVGTSYTF. This chain connects TRBV9 to TRBJ1-2; the D gene is possibly TRBD1 (5 bases). Germline-derived CDR1 and CDR2 are SGDLS and YYNGEE. V lost 0 bases, J lost 9 bases, and 6 bases lay in between. This CDR3 is built from 11 residues.